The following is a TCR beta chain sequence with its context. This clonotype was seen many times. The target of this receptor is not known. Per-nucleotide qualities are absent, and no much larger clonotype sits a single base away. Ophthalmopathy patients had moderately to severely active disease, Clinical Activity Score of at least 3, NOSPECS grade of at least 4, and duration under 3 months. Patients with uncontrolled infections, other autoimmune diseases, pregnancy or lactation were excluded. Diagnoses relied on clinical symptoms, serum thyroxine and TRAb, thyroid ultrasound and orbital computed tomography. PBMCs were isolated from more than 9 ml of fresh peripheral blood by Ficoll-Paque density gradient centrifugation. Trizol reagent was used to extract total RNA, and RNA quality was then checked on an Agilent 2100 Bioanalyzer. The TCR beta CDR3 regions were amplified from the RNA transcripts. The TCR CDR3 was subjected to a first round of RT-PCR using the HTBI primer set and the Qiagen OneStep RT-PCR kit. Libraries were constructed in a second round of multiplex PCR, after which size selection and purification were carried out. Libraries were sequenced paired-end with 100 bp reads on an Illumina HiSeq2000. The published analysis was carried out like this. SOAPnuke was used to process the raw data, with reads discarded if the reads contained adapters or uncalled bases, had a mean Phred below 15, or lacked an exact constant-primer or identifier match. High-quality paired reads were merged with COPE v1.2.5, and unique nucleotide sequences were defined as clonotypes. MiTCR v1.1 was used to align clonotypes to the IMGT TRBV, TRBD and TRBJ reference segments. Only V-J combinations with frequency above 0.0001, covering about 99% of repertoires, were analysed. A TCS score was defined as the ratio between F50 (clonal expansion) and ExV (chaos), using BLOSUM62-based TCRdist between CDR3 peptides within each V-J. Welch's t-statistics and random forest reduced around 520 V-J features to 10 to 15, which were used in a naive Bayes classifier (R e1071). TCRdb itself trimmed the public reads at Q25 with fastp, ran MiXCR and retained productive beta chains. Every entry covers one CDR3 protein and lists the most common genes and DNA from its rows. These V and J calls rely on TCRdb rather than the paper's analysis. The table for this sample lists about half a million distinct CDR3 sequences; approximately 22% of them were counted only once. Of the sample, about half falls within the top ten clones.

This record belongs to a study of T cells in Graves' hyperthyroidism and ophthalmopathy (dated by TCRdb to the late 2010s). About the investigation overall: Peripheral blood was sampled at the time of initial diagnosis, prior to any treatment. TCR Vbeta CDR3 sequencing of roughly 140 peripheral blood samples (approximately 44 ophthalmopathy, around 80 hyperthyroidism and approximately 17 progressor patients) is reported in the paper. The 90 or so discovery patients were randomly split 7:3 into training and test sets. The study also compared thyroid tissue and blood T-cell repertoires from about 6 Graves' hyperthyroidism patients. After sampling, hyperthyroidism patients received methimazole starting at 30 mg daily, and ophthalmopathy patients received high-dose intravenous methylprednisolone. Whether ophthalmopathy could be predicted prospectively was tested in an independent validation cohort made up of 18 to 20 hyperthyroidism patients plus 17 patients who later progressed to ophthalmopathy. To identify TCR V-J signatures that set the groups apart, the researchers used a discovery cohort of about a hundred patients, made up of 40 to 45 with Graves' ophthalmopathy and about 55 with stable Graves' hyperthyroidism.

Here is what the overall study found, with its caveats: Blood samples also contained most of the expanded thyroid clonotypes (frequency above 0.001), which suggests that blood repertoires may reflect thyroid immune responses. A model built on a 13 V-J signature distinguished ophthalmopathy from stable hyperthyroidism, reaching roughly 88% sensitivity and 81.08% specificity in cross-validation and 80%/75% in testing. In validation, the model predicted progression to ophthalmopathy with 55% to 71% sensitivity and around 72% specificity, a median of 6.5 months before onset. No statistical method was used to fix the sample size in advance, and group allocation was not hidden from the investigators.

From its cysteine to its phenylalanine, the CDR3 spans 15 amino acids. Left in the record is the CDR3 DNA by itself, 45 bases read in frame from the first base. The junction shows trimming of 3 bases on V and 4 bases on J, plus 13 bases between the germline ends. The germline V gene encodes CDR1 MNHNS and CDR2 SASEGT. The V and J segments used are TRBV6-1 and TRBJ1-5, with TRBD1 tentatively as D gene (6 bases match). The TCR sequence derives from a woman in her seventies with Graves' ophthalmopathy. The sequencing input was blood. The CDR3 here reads CASSDQGLGNQPQHF. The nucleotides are TGTGCCAGCAGTGACCAGGGGTTAGGGAATCAGCCCCAGCATTTT.